This T cell receptor (beta chain) was documented in a study of blood T cell repertoires in COVID-19. On the study more broadly: Italy, Spain and the United States were the sources of the convalescent and acute COVID-19 samples. The cDNA or gDNA used as material had been derived from T cells, B-cell-depleted T cells, or PBMCs.

Authors' analysis steps: Quantification of nucleated cells was approximated via reference gene primer amplification. Here immunoSEQ multiplex PCR was the method, and the copy in TCRdb shows in-frame clones only, minus some. V and J calls and clone size are given by that table; D and trimming were obtained from the DNA. The sample shows tens of thousands of clones, about 74% of them seen only once. This CDR3 is built from 13 residues. From germline, CDR1 is SGHTA and CDR2 FQGTGA. V shed 2 bases, J shed 9 bases, and the junction held 4 bases outside the gene matches. The chain links TRBV7-3 to TRBJ2-1, with 7 bases lining up with TRBD2. The TCR was taken from a human donor in a cohort sampled during active COVID-19. The sample comprised peripheral blood. The CDR3 coding sequence is TGTGCCAGCAGCTTACGACGGGAGGCTGAGCAGTTCTTC. Translating it yields CASSLRREAEQFF.